This note documents a single T cell receptor (beta chain) sequence. This clonotype turned up a few times. What antigen it recognizes has not been identified. Base qualities are not recorded, but no much larger clone differs from it by a single base. The data derive from a study of Graves' ophthalmopathy and Graves' hyperthyroidism listed by TCRdb under 2018. Study-wide context: Hyperthyroidism was defined as stable when no progression to ophthalmopathy occurred within 18 months of follow-up. Once sampling was done, hyperthyroidism patients were given methimazole at a starting dose of 30 mg daily, while ophthalmopathy patients were given high-dose intravenous methylprednisolone. In total, 120 to 150 blood samples were TCR-sequenced: fewer than 50 ophthalmopathy, 75 hyperthyroidism and some 17 hyperthyroidism-to-ophthalmopathy patients. The independent validation cohort included 18 hyperthyroidism patients plus 17 patients who later progressed from hyperthyroidism to ophthalmopathy. To explore V-J signatures that distinguish ophthalmopathy from hyperthyroidism, a discovery set of more than 90 patients was enrolled, made up of around 44 with ophthalmopathy and fewer than 60 with stable hyperthyroidism. In five or six hyperthyroidism patients, the T-cell repertoire of thyroid tissue was compared with the T-cell repertoire of blood. The study used signatures of the TCR beta repertoire to tell Graves' ophthalmopathy apart from Graves' hyperthyroidism and to predict which patients would progress to ophthalmopathy. Overall results and qualifications from the work: Sample size was not predetermined statistically, and investigators were not blinded to group allocation. In validation, the model predicted ophthalmopathy progression with about 71% sensitivity and 72.22% specificity; 12 predicted patients were CT-confirmed with GO in a median of approximately six months. The 13-signature model separated ophthalmopathy from stable hyperthyroidism with 85% to 90% sensitivity and about 84% specificity in cross-validation, and 80%/75% in the test set. Most of the expanded thyroid clonotypes with a frequency above 0.001 were also detected in blood, and it was suggested that the thyroid immune response may be reflected by blood repertoires.

For repertoire sequencing, the TCR beta CDR3 regions were amplified from RNA transcripts. The first round of RT-PCR was done with HTBI primers and the Qiagen OneStep RT-PCR kit, and was followed by a second round of multiplex PCR, then size selection and purification. The libraries underwent paired-end sequencing with 100 bp reads on an Illumina HiSeq2000. In the source study's methods: SOAPnuke was used for read processing, and reads with adapters, uncalled bases, a mean Phred below 15, or no exact constant-primer or identifier match were discarded. High-quality paired reads were merged with COPE v1.2.5. Each unique nucleotide sequence was treated as a clonotype, and MiTCR v1.1 was used to align the clonotypes to the IMGT TRB V, D and J references. Only V-J combinations with frequency above 0.0001 were analysed, covering over 98% of repertoires. A TCR clonal expansion and chaos score per V-J combination was defined as the ratio of F50 clonal expansion to chaos observed in the TCRdist matrix. Welch's t-statistics and random forest were used to reduce features to about a dozen V-J combinations, which were fed into a naive Bayes classifier. The similarity between thyroid and blood repertoires was quantified using the Morisita-Horn index. Clones were called with MiXCR by TCRdb after fastp trimmed the public reads at Q25, and only in-frame beta chains were retained. Each CDR3 protein appears once, grouped with its most common genes and DNA. The V and J calls were not made by the authors but by TCRdb's processing. The sample contains about 500,000 distinct CDR3 sequences, under 45% of them found a single time. Roughly 4% of the sample is taken by the ten largest.

The hyperthyroidism patients were 18 to 65 years old and newly diagnosed, with a disease duration of less than 2 months. Patients with other autoimmune diseases, uncontrolled infections, pregnancy or lactation were excluded from the study. Diagnosis relied on clinical symptoms, serum thyroxine, TRAb, thyroid ultrasound and orbital computed tomography. Trizol reagent was used to extract the total RNA, and its quality was then checked on an Agilent 2100 Bioanalyzer. The sequencing input was peripheral blood or thyroid tissue (not recorded which). This clonotype was sampled from an adult man with Graves' hyperthyroidism.

For the CDR3, the sequence is CSASTFGQGHTGELFF. Here is the DNA: TGCAGTGCTAGTACCTTTGGACAGGGACACACCGGGGAGCTGTTTTTT. This chain is built from TRBV20-1 and TRBJ2-2, and 8 junctional nucleotides match TRBD1. CDR1 DFQATT and CDR2 SNEGSKA are derived from the germline V gene (reference sequence). Counted from cysteine to phenylalanine, this CDR3 has 16 amino acids. CDR3 DNA only is kept here, 48 bases in frame from base 1. Trimming accounts for 3 bases at V and 3 bases at J, while the number of junction bases matched to no gene is 9.